These T cell receptor beta chains were read from a single sample in a study of blood T cells in healthy people across ages. From the 5' RACE reads, TCRdb called clonotypes with MiXCR, one entry per CDR3 protein. The data show hundreds of thousands of distinct CDR3 sequences, roughly two fifths seen once. Sequencing was done on a sample of blood. The origin of the receptors is a man of 80 years or more in good health. CDR3s include the opening cysteine and the closing phenylalanine or tryptophan. Each record gives: V gene, J gene, clone size, D gene, CDR3 DNA, CDR3 protein. D genes are given only for firm matches. Part of the rows lack a size; the others show once, few, many or a class for expanded clones.

V gene: TRBV27
J gene: TRBJ2-1
clone size: once
D gene: TRBD2
CDR3 DNA: TGTGCCAGCAGTTTAAGGGTCACGGGGACTAGCGGGAACAATGAGCAGTTCTTC
CDR3 protein: CASSLRVTGTSGNNEQFF

V gene: TRBV12-5
J gene: TRBJ1-5
clone size: .
D gene: .
CDR3 DNA: TGTGCTAGTGGTTTGGCTGTGATGGGGAATGGCAATCAGCCCCAGCATTTT
CDR3 protein: CASGLAVMGNGNQPQHF

V gene: TRBV29-1
J gene: TRBJ2-5
clone size: many
D gene: .
CDR3 DNA: TGCAGCGTTGAATACGTGGGAGAGACCCAGTACTTC
CDR3 protein: CSVEYVGETQYF

V gene: TRBV12-3/TRBV12-4
J gene: TRBJ2-5
clone size: few
D gene: .
CDR3 DNA: TGTGCCAGCAGTCCCGGGACTCCCGGGGAGACCCAGTACTTC
CDR3 protein: CASSPGTPGETQYF

V gene: TRBV12-3/TRBV12-4
J gene: TRBJ2-2
clone size: .
D gene: .
CDR3 DNA: TGTGCCAGCAGTTTACCCACAGGGTTTAGCACCGGGGAGCTGTTTTTT
CDR3 protein: CASSLPTGFSTGELFF

V gene: TRBV20-1
J gene: TRBJ1-6
clone size: .
D gene: .
CDR3 DNA: TGCAGTGCTGTGGGACGGACCTTCTATAATTCACCCCTCCACTTT
CDR3 protein: CSAVGRTFYNSPLHF

V gene: TRBV29-1
J gene: TRBJ1-4
clone size: .
D gene: TRBD1
CDR3 DNA: TGCGGTGGTCGACAGGGCCAGGGAGAAAAACTGTTTTTT
CDR3 protein: CGGRQGQGEKLFF

V gene: TRBV9
J gene: TRBJ2-2
clone size: .
D gene: TRBD2
CDR3 DNA: TGTGCCAGCAGCGTAGAAGGTTTGTCGGACCCGGGACTAGCGACCGGGGAGCTGTTTTTT
CDR3 protein: CASSVEGLSDPGLATGELFF

V gene: TRBV27
J gene: TRBJ2-7
clone size: .
D gene: TRBD1
CDR3 DNA: TGTGCCAGCAGTAAGCCCGGACAGGGTACCTACGAGCAGTACTTC
CDR3 protein: CASSKPGQGTYEQYF

V gene: TRBV6-2/TRBV6-3
J gene: TRBJ2-1
clone size: many
D gene: TRBD1
CDR3 DNA: TGTGCCAGCAGTAGGGACAGGGGATCCTACAATGAGCAGTTCTTC
CDR3 protein: CASSRDRGSYNEQFF

V gene: TRBV7-9
J gene: TRBJ2-4
clone size: .
D gene: .
CDR3 DNA: TGTGCCAGCAGCGGATTAAACATTCAGTACTTC
CDR3 protein: CASSGLNIQYF

V gene: TRBV18
J gene: TRBJ2-7
clone size: .
D gene: TRBD1
CDR3 DNA: TGTGCCAGCTCACTCATGTTGGGACAGGGGGCTTACGAGCAGTACTTC
CDR3 protein: CASSLMLGQGAYEQYF

V gene: TRBV7-2
J gene: TRBJ2-5
clone size: .
D gene: .
CDR3 DNA: TGTGCCAGCAGCTTAGAGGCGTACCAAGAGACCCAGTACTTC
CDR3 protein: CASSLEAYQETQYF

V gene: TRBV9
J gene: TRBJ1-2
clone size: few
D gene: .
CDR3 DNA: TGTGCCAGTAGAGGGGTTAACTATGGCTACACCTTC
CDR3 protein: CASRGVNYGYTF

V gene: TRBV10-3
J gene: TRBJ2-7
clone size: .
D gene: .
CDR3 DNA: TGTGCCATCAGTAAGGAATCCTACGAGCAGTACTTC
CDR3 protein: CAISKESYEQYF

V gene: TRBV20-1
J gene: TRBJ2-1
clone size: few
D gene: TRBD2
CDR3 DNA: TGCAGTGCTAGAAATCCCGGGACTAGGAATGAGCAGTTCTTC
CDR3 protein: CSARNPGTRNEQFF

V gene: TRBV7-2
J gene: TRBJ2-3
clone size: few
D gene: TRBD2
CDR3 DNA: TGTGCCAGCAGCTTCAGACTAGCGGGGGGGAGCACAGATACGCAGTATTTT
CDR3 protein: CASSFRLAGGSTDTQYF

V gene: TRBV25-1
J gene: TRBJ1-2
clone size: .
D gene: .
CDR3 DNA: TGTGCCAGCAGTGCCCAAGCTGAAGACAGAATCCGCGGCTACACCTTC
CDR3 protein: CASSAQAEDRIRGYTF

V gene: TRBV24-1
J gene: TRBJ2-5
clone size: .
D gene: .
CDR3 DNA: TGTGCCACCAGTCATCCGGACAGCGTCTACAATGAGCAGTACTTC
CDR3 protein: CATSHPDSVYNEQYF

V gene: TRBV20-1
J gene: TRBJ2-1
clone size: .
D gene: TRBD2
CDR3 DNA: TGCAGTGCTGGGGGATGGGCGGGAGGACCGGAGGAAGGCAATGAGCAGTTCTTC
CDR3 protein: CSAGGWAGGPEEGNEQFF

V gene: TRBV12-3/TRBV12-4
J gene: TRBJ1-1
clone size: .
D gene: .
CDR3 DNA: TGTGCCAGCAGCTCGGGCGGCGGATACATGAACACTGAAGCTTTCTTT
CDR3 protein: CASSSGGGYMNTEAFF

V gene: TRBV20-1
J gene: TRBJ2-7
clone size: .
D gene: .
CDR3 DNA: TGCAGTGCTAGAGATTCGGGCGGGAACTCCTACGAGCAGTACTTC
CDR3 protein: CSARDSGGNSYEQYF

V gene: TRBV4-2
J gene: TRBJ2-5
clone size: .
D gene: .
CDR3 DNA: TGTGCCAGCAGCCAAGAGACTGCCAGTGGCTACGTGCAGTACTTC
CDR3 protein: CASSQETASGYVQYF

V gene: TRBV6-6
J gene: TRBJ2-3
clone size: few
D gene: .
CDR3 DNA: TGTGCCAGCAGTTCAGGGAGAACAGATACGCAGTATTTT
CDR3 protein: CASSSGRTDTQYF

V gene: TRBV14
J gene: TRBJ2-1
clone size: once
D gene: .
CDR3 DNA: TGTGCCAGCAGCCAAGGGCCCTTTGACAATGAGCAGTTCTTC
CDR3 protein: CASSQGPFDNEQFF

V gene: TRBV3-1
J gene: TRBJ2-7
clone size: few
D gene: TRBD2
CDR3 DNA: TGTGCCAGCAGCCAACGAGCTAGCGGCTACGAGCAGTACTTC
CDR3 protein: CASSQRASGYEQYF

V gene: TRBV6-6
J gene: TRBJ2-3
clone size: .
D gene: .
CDR3 DNA: TGTGCCAGCAGTGACCGAGGCACAGATACGCAGTATTTT
CDR3 protein: CASSDRGTDTQYF

V gene: TRBV20-1
J gene: TRBJ2-1
clone size: once
D gene: TRBD2
CDR3 DNA: TGCAGTGCTAGAGCTAGCGGGGGCCTCTCTCGCGAGCAGTTCTTC
CDR3 protein: CSARASGGLSREQFF

V gene: TRBV27
J gene: TRBJ2-1
clone size: .
D gene: TRBD2
CDR3 DNA: TGTGCCAGCAGTTTATCGGGGGGGACTAGCGGGAGAAATGAGCAGTTCTTC
CDR3 protein: CASSLSGGTSGRNEQFF

V gene: TRBV7-9
J gene: TRBJ2-4
clone size: .
D gene: .
CDR3 DNA: TGTGCCAGCAGCCCCCCCCTCACAGGTACCCAAAACATTCAGTACTTC
CDR3 protein: CASSPPLTGTQNIQYF

V gene: TRBV2
J gene: TRBJ1-1
clone size: once
D gene: .
CDR3 DNA: TGTGCCAGCAGTGCCGCCTTTTGGAACACTGAAGCTTTCTTT
CDR3 protein: CASSAAFWNTEAFF

V gene: TRBV2
J gene: TRBJ2-7
clone size: once
D gene: .
CDR3 DNA: TGTGCCAGCTCCGGGGACGCTGGCGAGCAGTACTTC
CDR3 protein: CASSGDAGEQYF

V gene: TRBV9
J gene: TRBJ2-1
clone size: .
D gene: TRBD2
CDR3 DNA: TGTGCCAGCAGCCCGCTACTAGCGGGGGGGCGGAATGAGCAGTTCTTC
CDR3 protein: CASSPLLAGGRNEQFF

V gene: TRBV4-1
J gene: TRBJ1-2
clone size: many
D gene: .
CDR3 DNA: TGCGCCAGCAGCCAAGTTATATGGTACAAAGCCTACACCTTC
CDR3 protein: CASSQVIWYKAYTF

V gene: TRBV20-1
J gene: TRBJ2-1
clone size: .
D gene: .
CDR3 DNA: TGCAGTGCTAGTGGCACGGTAACTAATGAGCAGTTCTTC
CDR3 protein: CSASGTVTNEQFF

V gene: TRBV3-1
J gene: TRBJ2-2
clone size: .
D gene: .
CDR3 DNA: TGTGCCAGCAACGTCCGGCAGGGTGGGCTGTTTTTT
CDR3 protein: CASNVRQGGLFF

V gene: TRBV29-1
J gene: TRBJ2-3
clone size: .
D gene: TRBD1
CDR3 DNA: TGCAGCGGGCGACAGGGGTTGGGAACCGGGGATACGCAGTATTTT
CDR3 protein: CSGRQGLGTGDTQYF

V gene: TRBV28
J gene: TRBJ2-1
clone size: .
D gene: TRBD2
CDR3 DNA: TGTGCCAGCAGTCCCGGGGGGGGCCGAGATGAGCAGTTCTTC
CDR3 protein: CASSPGGGRDEQFF

V gene: TRBV11-2
J gene: TRBJ2-5
clone size: .
D gene: TRBD2
CDR3 DNA: TGTGCCAGCAGCATAGTCAGCGGGAGGGCCGAAGAGACCCAGTACTTC
CDR3 protein: CASSIVSGRAEETQYF

V gene: TRBV7-9
J gene: TRBJ1-6
clone size: .
D gene: .
CDR3 DNA: TGTGCCAGCAGCATAGACACGCCCGGGAGTTCACCCCTCCACTTT
CDR3 protein: CASSIDTPGSSPLHF

V gene: TRBV7-2
J gene: TRBJ2-7
clone size: .
D gene: .
CDR3 DNA: TGTGCCAGCAGCTTAGCGGCAGCCTACTCTCTCTACGAGCAGTACTTC
CDR3 protein: CASSLAAAYSLYEQYF

V gene: TRBV10-2
J gene: TRBJ2-7
clone size: few
D gene: .
CDR3 DNA: TGCGCCAGCAGTGAGTCGAACAGAGCCTTCGAGCAGTACTTC
CDR3 protein: CASSESNRAFEQYF

V gene: TRBV5-1
J gene: TRBJ1-2
clone size: .
D gene: .
CDR3 DNA: TGCGCCAGCAGCTTGGAAAGAGGCCAGGGTAACTATGGCTACACCTTC
CDR3 protein: CASSLERGQGNYGYTF

V gene: TRBV11-1
J gene: TRBJ1-1
clone size: .
D gene: .
CDR3 DNA: TGTGCCAGCAGACTGGGGGAGGGGAACACTGAAGCTTTCTTT
CDR3 protein: CASRLGEGNTEAFF